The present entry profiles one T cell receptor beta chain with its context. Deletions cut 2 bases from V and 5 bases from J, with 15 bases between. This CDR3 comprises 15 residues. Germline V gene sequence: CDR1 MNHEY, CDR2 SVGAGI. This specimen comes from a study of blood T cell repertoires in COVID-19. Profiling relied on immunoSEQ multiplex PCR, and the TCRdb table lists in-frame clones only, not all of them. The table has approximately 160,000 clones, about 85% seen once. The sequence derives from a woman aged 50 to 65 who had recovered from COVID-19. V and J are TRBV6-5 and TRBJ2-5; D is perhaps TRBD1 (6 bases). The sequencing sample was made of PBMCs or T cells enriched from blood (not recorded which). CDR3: CASSYPTGIGETQYF. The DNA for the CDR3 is TGTGCCAGCAGTTACCCCACAGGGATCGGGGAGACCCAGTACTTC.